This T cell receptor beta chain was identified during a study of blood T cell repertoires in COVID-19 (dated by TCRdb to between 2020 and 2021). Describing the broader study: The collaborator samples originated in the United States, Italy and Spain and spanned the acute and convalescent phases of COVID-19. The material from the prospective study consisted of cDNA or gDNA derived from T cells, B-cell-depleted T cells, or PBMCs. Deeply sampled blood TCRbeta repertoires from subjects exposed to, actively infected with, or recovered from COVID-19 were included in the dataset. A freely available public database, intended as a resource for researchers studying the immune response to SARS-CoV-2, is where the repertoires were released. Samples came from the ongoing ImmuneRACE study (first 160 participants) plus 1,254 subjects from 6 global collaborators. Nearly every sample came with metadata listing a de-identified subject ID, COVID-19 status, age in years and sex. Where available, HLA class I and class II types were obtained from metadata supplied by the sample provider rather than from assay-based typing.

The collaborating institutions used their own protocols to collect whole blood in K2EDTA tubes. For TCRbeta analysis, collaborators shipped samples as frozen whole blood, isolated PBMCs, or DNA extracted from either of those sample types. For this clone: The clone's antigen remains unknown. Base qualities were left out, and no much larger clone turns up one base away.

Results and caveats for the whole study, not just this receptor: Clinical and demographic metadata were provided uncurated, with the amount varying by source and participant.

The CDR3 contains 16 residues, cysteine and phenylalanine counted. This entry keeps only the CDR3 DNA: 48 bases, framed from base 1. The germline V gene (reference sequence) provides CDR1 LNHDA and CDR2 SQIVND. Between the V and J ends, shortened by 5 bases and 2 bases respectively, the junction contains 18 bases. TCRbeta CDR3 regions were amplified from genomic DNA by means of the immunoSEQ Assay, a bias-controlled multiplex PCR. The paper's data handling went like this. The number of nucleated cells in each sample was estimated from the amplification of reference gene primers within the assay. To quantify the absolute abundance of each unique TCRbeta CDR3 rearrangement, sequence reads were collapsed and filtered. For each sample, productive Simpson clonality was calculated as the square root of Simpson's diversity index across productive rearrangements. The source is immuneACCESS, and TCRdb retained only in-frame sequences with V and J called. Part of the clones is not carried over; for the studies checked, unresolved V genes explain less than half of this, and the remainder is unexplained. V, J and clone size are taken as reported in that table, and D and trimming were inferred from the DNA itself. The sample table lists around 150,000 clones, over 80% of them with a count of one. Of the sample, around 2.3% falls within the top ten clones.

Sequenced material: peripheral blood. The sequence derives from a man in his fifties with active COVID-19. The sequence is built from TRBV19 and TRBJ1-2; a tentative D match to TRBD1 spans 6 bases. The nucleotide sequence reads as follows: TGTGCCAGTAGTCTGCGGCTACCGCAGGGGAACTATGGCTACACCTTC. It codes for CASSLRLPQGNYGYTF.